A selection of T cell receptor beta chains follows, all from one sample in a study of T cell responses to AZD1222 COVID-19 vaccine. Produced via immunoSEQ multiplex PCR; TCRdb's table is partial and in-frame only. The table lists more than 100,000 clones, 91% of them singletons, with about 50% in the top ten. The sequenced sample was peripheral blood, obtained on day 0 of AZD1222 vaccination. The receptors here all came from an adult in good health. Each CDR3 is given with its conserved first and last residue. The D gene is left open where the match is weak. A row's size may be missing; if present it is once, few, many or a size class.

J gene: TRBJ2-7; D gene: TRBD2; V gene: TRBV11-2; clone size: .; CDR3 DNA: TGTGCCAGCAGCTTTTGGGGACTAGCGGAGGACGAGCAGTACTTC; CDR3 protein: CASSFWGLAEDEQYF
J gene: TRBJ2-7; D gene: .; V gene: TRBV27; clone size: .; CDR3 DNA: TGTGCCAGCAGTCTGGACGGTTTCTCGGGCGAGCAGTACTTC; CDR3 protein: CASSLDGFSGEQYF
J gene: TRBJ1-4; D gene: TRBD1; V gene: TRBV7-2; clone size: .; CDR3 DNA: TGTGCCAGCAGGCCCAATACTGCCGGGACAGGGTATCGAAAACTGTTTTTT; CDR3 protein: CASRPNTAGTGYRKLFF
J gene: TRBJ2-1; D gene: TRBD2; V gene: TRBV9; clone size: .; CDR3 DNA: TGTGCCAGCAGCGTAAGCGGGGCCAATGAGCAGTTCTTC; CDR3 protein: CASSVSGANEQFF
J gene: TRBJ2-7; D gene: .; V gene: TRBV5-5; clone size: once; CDR3 DNA: TGTGCCAGCAGCTTAACAGTCGGTGTCTACGAGCAGTACTTC; CDR3 protein: CASSLTVGVYEQYF
J gene: TRBJ1-4; D gene: TRBD1; V gene: TRBV28; clone size: once; CDR3 DNA: TGTGCCAGCAATGGACAGGTTAATGAAAAACTGTTTTTT; CDR3 protein: CASNGQVNEKLFF
J gene: TRBJ2-1; D gene: .; V gene: TRBV6-1; clone size: .; CDR3 DNA: TGTGCCAGCAGTGAGTCCCTTCTGGTCCCTGGGGAGCAGTTCTTC; CDR3 protein: CASSESLLVPGEQFF
J gene: TRBJ2-1; D gene: TRBD2; V gene: TRBV6-2/TRBV6-3; clone size: .; CDR3 DNA: TGTGCCAGCAGACCTGGACTAGCGGGAAGCTACAATGAGCAGTTCTTC; CDR3 protein: CASRPGLAGSYNEQFF
J gene: TRBJ1-5; D gene: .; V gene: TRBV19; clone size: .; CDR3 DNA: TGTGCCAGTAGTACTACAGGAGATAGCAATCAGCCCCAGCATTTT; CDR3 protein: CASSTTGDSNQPQHF
J gene: TRBJ1-2; D gene: TRBD1; V gene: TRBV19; clone size: .; CDR3 DNA: TGTGCCAGTAGCCGACAGGGTAGCTATGGCTACACCTTC; CDR3 protein: CASSRQGSYGYTF
J gene: TRBJ2-1; D gene: TRBD2; V gene: TRBV27; clone size: .; CDR3 DNA: TGTGCCAGCAACCGAGCGGGAGCATCCTACAATGAGCAGTTCTTC; CDR3 protein: CASNRAGASYNEQFF
J gene: TRBJ1-5; D gene: .; V gene: TRBV27; clone size: .; CDR3 DNA: TGTGCCAGCAGTTTCGCCGGGGATAATCAGCCCCAGCATTTT; CDR3 protein: CASSFAGDNQPQHF
J gene: TRBJ2-3; D gene: .; V gene: TRBV28; clone size: .; CDR3 DNA: TGTGCCAGCAGTTTATCGCCTGGCCGGGGTACGCAGTATTTT; CDR3 protein: CASSLSPGRGTQYF
J gene: TRBJ1-6; D gene: TRBD1; V gene: TRBV28; clone size: .; CDR3 DNA: TGTGCCAGCAGTTCGGGACAGTATAATAATTCACCCCTCCACTTT; CDR3 protein: CASSSGQYNNSPLHF
J gene: TRBJ1-2; D gene: .; V gene: TRBV25-1; clone size: .; CDR3 DNA: TGTGCCAGCCATAAACCGGGTTATGGCTACACCTTC; CDR3 protein: CASHKPGYGYTF
J gene: TRBJ2-5; D gene: .; V gene: TRBV2; clone size: .; CDR3 DNA: TGTGCCAGCAGTGAATGGATGGGGGGCCCCGCAGAGACCCAGTACTTC; CDR3 protein: CASSEWMGGPAETQYF
J gene: TRBJ2-5; D gene: TRBD1; V gene: TRBV28; clone size: .; CDR3 DNA: TGTGCCAGCAGACGACAGGGGCAAGAGACCCAGTACTTC; CDR3 protein: CASRRQGQETQYF
J gene: TRBJ1-4; D gene: .; V gene: TRBV2; clone size: .; CDR3 DNA: TGTGCCAGCAGAAATGGACAGCTCCCTGAAAAACTGTTTTTT; CDR3 protein: CASRNGQLPEKLFF
J gene: TRBJ2-3; D gene: TRBD1; V gene: TRBV11-2; clone size: .; CDR3 DNA: TGTGCCAGCAGCTTGGGGGACAGGGCGATCACAGATACGCAGTATTTT; CDR3 protein: CASSLGDRAITDTQYF
J gene: TRBJ2-7; D gene: TRBD2; V gene: TRBV18; clone size: .; CDR3 DNA: TGTGCCAGCTCACTGCCCGGGACTAGCGGTTACGAGCAGTACTTC; CDR3 protein: CASSLPGTSGYEQYF
J gene: TRBJ2-1; D gene: TRBD1; V gene: TRBV19; clone size: .; CDR3 DNA: TGTGCCAGTAGTCCGGCGGACAGGGGGTTTGGTGAGCAGTTCTTC; CDR3 protein: CASSPADRGFGEQFF
J gene: TRBJ1-1; D gene: .; V gene: TRBV27; clone size: .; CDR3 DNA: TGTGCCAGCAGACCGGGACATAACACTGAAGCTTTCTTT; CDR3 protein: CASRPGHNTEAFF
J gene: TRBJ2-7; D gene: .; V gene: TRBV3-1/TRBV3-2; clone size: once; CDR3 DNA: TGTGCCAGCAGCCAAGGGCTCGAGCAGTACTTC; CDR3 protein: CASSQGLEQYF
J gene: TRBJ1-2; D gene: .; V gene: TRBV12-3/TRBV12-4; clone size: .; CDR3 DNA: TGTGCCAGCAGCCTTGGCACTGACTATGGCTACACCTTC; CDR3 protein: CASSLGTDYGYTF
J gene: TRBJ2-7; D gene: .; V gene: TRBV10-3; clone size: .; CDR3 DNA: TGTGCCACGCGGTCCCCAGGGGCGGGCGAGCAGTACTTC; CDR3 protein: CATRSPGAGEQYF
J gene: TRBJ2-7; D gene: .; V gene: TRBV7-6; clone size: .; CDR3 DNA: TGTGCCAGCAGCCCCGATCGGGACTTCTCCTACGAGCAGTACTTC; CDR3 protein: CASSPDRDFSYEQYF
J gene: TRBJ1-2; D gene: .; V gene: TRBV3-1/TRBV3-2; clone size: few; CDR3 DNA: TGTGCCAGCAGCCGGGGATATGGCTACACCTTC; CDR3 protein: CASSRGYGYTF
J gene: TRBJ1-2; D gene: .; V gene: TRBV3-1/TRBV3-2; clone size: .; CDR3 DNA: TGTGCCAGCAGCCAAGAGAGGGGTGCGAGAGGCTACACCTTC; CDR3 protein: CASSQERGARGYTF
J gene: TRBJ2-2; D gene: TRBD2; V gene: TRBV10-1; clone size: .; CDR3 DNA: TGCGCCTCAGCGGGGGTCACCGGGGAGCTGTTTTTT; CDR3 protein: CASAGVTGELFF
J gene: TRBJ1-1; D gene: .; V gene: TRBV19; clone size: .; CDR3 DNA: TGTGCCAGTTGCGGGAGGACTGAAGCTTTCTTT; CDR3 protein: CASCGRTEAFF
J gene: TRBJ2-5; D gene: TRBD2; V gene: TRBV28; clone size: .; CDR3 DNA: TGTGCCAGCAGTCCACCCCGGACTAGCGGGAGTAGGGGAGAGACCCAGTACTTC; CDR3 protein: CASSPPRTSGSRGETQYF
J gene: TRBJ1-1; D gene: TRBD1; V gene: TRBV7-7; clone size: .; CDR3 DNA: TGTGCCAGCAGTCTGGGACAGGGCGCTCACACTGAAGCTTTCTTT; CDR3 protein: CASSLGQGAHTEAFF
J gene: TRBJ2-5; D gene: TRBD2; V gene: TRBV4-3; clone size: .; CDR3 DNA: TGCGCCAGCAGCCAAGATTGGACTAGCGGGAGGGCCGATAAAGAGACCCAGTACTTC; CDR3 protein: CASSQDWTSGRADKETQYF
J gene: TRBJ2-1; D gene: TRBD2; V gene: TRBV3-1/TRBV3-2; clone size: .; CDR3 DNA: TGTGCCAGCAGCCAGGGCCCCCTGGGACTAGGGTACAATGAGCAGTTCTTC; CDR3 protein: CASSQGPLGLGYNEQFF
J gene: TRBJ2-2; D gene: TRBD1; V gene: TRBV18; clone size: .; CDR3 DNA: TGTGCCAGCTCACAAGGACAGGCCTTTGGGGAGCTGTTTTTT; CDR3 protein: CASSQGQAFGELFF
J gene: TRBJ1-3; D gene: .; V gene: TRBV5-1; clone size: .; CDR3 DNA: TGCGCCAGCAGCTCGACGACTTCTGGAAACACCATATATTTT; CDR3 protein: CASSSTTSGNTIYF
J gene: TRBJ2-7; D gene: TRBD2; V gene: TRBV5-4; clone size: .; CDR3 DNA: TGTGCCAGCAGCTTAGTTGCGGGAGGGGGGGTGGAGCAGTACTTC; CDR3 protein: CASSLVAGGGVEQYF
J gene: TRBJ2-4; D gene: TRBD2; V gene: TRBV7-2; clone size: .; CDR3 DNA: TGTGCCAGCAGCCCCGGGATAGCGGGCGGAAACATTCAGTACTTC; CDR3 protein: CASSPGIAGGNIQYF
J gene: TRBJ2-5; D gene: TRBD1; V gene: TRBV6-1; clone size: .; CDR3 DNA: TGTGCCAGCAGTGGGACCTCCGGGACAGTCCGTCCTACCCAGTACTTC; CDR3 protein: CASSGTSGTVRPTQYF
J gene: TRBJ2-3; D gene: .; V gene: TRBV28; clone size: .; CDR3 DNA: TGTGCCAGCAGTCCGACGGACGGAGGGTCGTTCACAGATACGCAGTATTTT; CDR3 protein: CASSPTDGGSFTDTQYF
J gene: TRBJ2-2; D gene: TRBD1; V gene: TRBV19; clone size: .; CDR3 DNA: TGTGCCAGTAGTATTCAGGCAGGGGGTACAGCGCCCGGGGAGCTGTTTTTT; CDR3 protein: CASSIQAGGTAPGELFF
J gene: TRBJ1-2; D gene: .; V gene: TRBV20-1; clone size: .; CDR3 DNA: TGCAGTGCTAGAGATGGTAGGGGCTACACCTTC; CDR3 protein: CSARDGRGYTF
J gene: TRBJ2-2; D gene: .; V gene: TRBV28; clone size: .; CDR3 DNA: TGTGCCAGCTACCTGGGTGCGGGCGCCATCACCGGGGAGCTGTTTTTT; CDR3 protein: CASYLGAGAITGELFF
J gene: TRBJ1-2; D gene: .; V gene: TRBV7-2; clone size: .; CDR3 DNA: TGTGCCAGCAGCTTAGTTGGCTATGGCTACACCTTC; CDR3 protein: CASSLVGYGYTF
J gene: TRBJ1-5; D gene: .; V gene: TRBV2; clone size: .; CDR3 DNA: TGTGCCAGCAGGTTGGGACACCGAGAGGGCAATCAGCCCCAGCATTTT; CDR3 protein: CASRLGHREGNQPQHF
J gene: TRBJ2-7; D gene: .; V gene: TRBV29-1; clone size: .; CDR3 DNA: TGCAGCGTTGTGGACTCGAGTCGGGAGCAGTACTTC; CDR3 protein: CSVVDSSREQYF
J gene: TRBJ2-7; D gene: TRBD1; V gene: TRBV10-3; clone size: .; CDR3 DNA: TGTGCCATGGGACAGATCTACGAGCAGTACTTC; CDR3 protein: CAMGQIYEQYF
J gene: TRBJ1-2; D gene: .; V gene: TRBV18; clone size: few; CDR3 DNA: TGTGCCAGCTCACCACGGGGGACCTATGGCTACACCTTC; CDR3 protein: CASSPRGTYGYTF
J gene: TRBJ2-5; D gene: TRBD1; V gene: TRBV10-3; clone size: .; CDR3 DNA: TGTGCCACCGGACAGACAGGGAACCAAGAGACCCAGTACTTC; CDR3 protein: CATGQTGNQETQYF
J gene: TRBJ2-4; D gene: .; V gene: TRBV4-1; clone size: .; CDR3 DNA: TGCGCCAGCAGCCAACCGAGAGGCGATCGCGTAGCCAAAAACATTCAGTACTTC; CDR3 protein: CASSQPRGDRVAKNIQYF
J gene: TRBJ2-7; D gene: .; V gene: TRBV29-1; clone size: .; CDR3 DNA: TGCAGCGTTGAAGATCCTCAGGGTCTAAGGGGCGAGCAGTACTTC; CDR3 protein: CSVEDPQGLRGEQYF
J gene: TRBJ1-5; D gene: .; V gene: TRBV30; clone size: .; CDR3 DNA: TGTGCCTGGAGTGAAGGGATCTCCAATCAGCCCCAGCATTTT; CDR3 protein: CAWSEGISNQPQHF
J gene: TRBJ2-2; D gene: TRBD1; V gene: TRBV5-1; clone size: .; CDR3 DNA: TGCGCCAGCAGCTTGACAGGGGGCATTCCCGGGGAGCTGTTTTTT; CDR3 protein: CASSLTGGIPGELFF
J gene: TRBJ2-7; D gene: .; V gene: TRBV28; clone size: .; CDR3 DNA: TGTGCCAGCTTTAGGGGGTTGCAGTACTTC; CDR3 protein: CASFRGLQYF
J gene: TRBJ1-2; D gene: TRBD1; V gene: TRBV27; clone size: few; CDR3 DNA: TGTGCCAGCAGTTTACAACAGGGGGCGGGCTATGGCTACACCTTC; CDR3 protein: CASSLQQGAGYGYTF
J gene: TRBJ2-7; D gene: TRBD2; V gene: TRBV7-2; clone size: .; CDR3 DNA: TGTGCCAGCAGCTTATGGGCGGGAGGGGGCTACGAGCAGTACTTC; CDR3 protein: CASSLWAGGGYEQYF
J gene: TRBJ2-1; D gene: TRBD2; V gene: TRBV5-1; clone size: .; CDR3 DNA: TGCGCCAGCAGCACCGGGACTATCAATGAGCAGTTCTTC; CDR3 protein: CASSTGTINEQFF
J gene: TRBJ2-7; D gene: .; V gene: TRBV19; clone size: .; CDR3 DNA: TGTGCCAGTCAAGGGACGGGGTTCTACGAGCAGTACTTC; CDR3 protein: CASQGTGFYEQYF
J gene: TRBJ2-6; D gene: .; V gene: TRBV30; clone size: .; CDR3 DNA: TGTGCCTGGAGTTCTGGGGCCAACGTCCTGACTTTC; CDR3 protein: CAWSSGANVLTF
J gene: TRBJ1-2; D gene: TRBD1; V gene: TRBV4-2; clone size: .; CDR3 DNA: TGTGCCAGCAGCCAAGAAGTGGAACAGGGGGACTATGGCTACACCTTC; CDR3 protein: CASSQEVEQGDYGYTF